Following are 20 T cell receptor beta chains from one sample sequenced in a study of blood T cells in healthy people across ages (dated by TCRdb to the mid-2010s). Library creation used 5' RACE. Reads for this sample came from an Illumina HiSeq 2500. The second PCR ran for roughly 6 to 11 cycles and used a J-beta primer mix along with a sample-barcoded 5' primer. TCRdb reanalyzed the raw reads on its own, using fastp at Q25 for trimming and MiXCR for clone calling, and kept in-frame beta chains. Rows with a matching CDR3 protein are joined into one entry that keeps the most common DNA and genes. The sample includes some 880,000 distinct CDR3 sequences, with around 36% observed a single time. The ten biggest clones cover approximately 13% of the sample. The sample comprised blood. The receptors derive from a man younger than 30 in good health.

This clonotype showed up just a few times. The chain is built from TRBV19 and TRBJ2-3; D not resolved. Germline CDR1 reads LNHDA; CDR2 reads SQIVND (reference sequence). Trimming took off 7 bases at V and 0 bases at J, with 11 bases between the two ends. This CDR3 is 14 amino acids long. CDR3 in amino acids: CASNEYLSTDTQYF. The CDR3 region has the DNA TGTGCCAGTAACGAGTATCTGAGCACAGATACGCAGTATTTT.

In this sample, this clonotype turned up a few times. An end of the junction differs from the germline gene, which may be a read error. V is TRBV20-1 and J is TRBJ1-6, with D possibly being TRBD1 (6 bases). This CDR3 region has 14 residues. CDR1 and CDR2 (germline): DFQATT, SNEGSKA (reference sequence). The CDR3 DNA reads TGCAGTGCGAGAGACACAGGGTATAATTCACCCCTCCACTTT. Amino acid sequence: CSARDTGYNSPLHF.

V and J are TRBV6-6 and TRBJ1-5; 8 bases are shared with TRBD1. Germline V gives CDR1 MNHNY, CDR2 SVGAGI (reference sequence). The V gene end was trimmed by 5 bases and the J gene end by 1 base; junction bases not matched to a gene: 10. The CDR3 is made up of 17 amino acids. CDR3 in DNA: TGTGCCAGCAGTCCGTTAAACAGGGGGACCAGCAATCAGCCCCAGCATTTT. Protein: CASSPLNRGTSNQPQHF.

The chain employs TRBV10-3 and TRBJ2-7; 7 bases are shared with TRBD1. CDR3 length: 16 amino acids. V shed 4 bases, J shed 4 bases, and the junction held 13 bases outside the gene matches. Germline V lookup: CDR1 ENHRY, CDR2 SYGVKD. Here the CDR3 DNA reads TGTGCCATCAGTGCGCCCGGGACAGAAATGATGTACGAGCAGTACTTC. Amino acids: CAISAPGTEMMYEQYF.

The genes are TRBV6-1 and TRBJ1-5, with 7 bases fitting TRBD1. Per germline, CDR1 MNHNS and CDR2 SASEGT. Trimming cost V 4 bases and J 7 bases; bases outside gene matches: 7. The CDR3 loop spans 14 amino acids. CDR3 loop: CASSGSGGYQPQHF. The CDR3 nucleotides are TGTGCCAGCAGTGGATCAGGGGGTTACCAGCCCCAGCATTTT.

The chain recombines TRBV20-1 with TRBJ2-5, with 9 bases matching TRBD2. Per the germline V gene, CDR1 is DFQATT and CDR2 is SNEGSKA (reference sequence). V was clipped by 5 bases and J by 11 bases; unmatched bases: 12. CDR3 size: 13 residues. In DNA form, the CDR3 reads TGCAGTGCTGGCGGGGGGGCGGTAGATGAGCAGTACTTC. Translation gives CSAGGGAVDEQYF.

This clonotype was seen a few times. The gene calls are TRBV5-1 and TRBJ2-1, with 16 bases aligning to TRBD2. The CDR3 loop spans 15 amino acids. Losses at the gene ends were 5 bases for V and 7 bases for J; bases not matched to a gene: 3. The germline gives CDR1 SGHRS, CDR2 YFSETQ. This CDR3 reads CASREGLAGGNEQFF. The DNA for the CDR3 is TGCGCCAGCAGGGAGGGACTAGCGGGGGGGAATGAGCAGTTCTTC.

The chain employs TRBV12-3 or TRBV12-4 and TRBJ1-5, with a weak D call TRBD1 (5 bases). There are 20 residues in the CDR3. The ends were cut back, 4 bases at V and 0 bases at J, with 25 bases in the middle. CDR3 residues: CASSSRTLGAIAYSNQPQHF. The CDR3 bases are TGTGCCAGCAGTTCCCGGACGCTTGGGGCCATTGCGTATAGCAATCAGCCCCAGCATTTT.

This clonotype turned up a few times. The genes are TRBV20-1 and TRBJ2-1, with D possibly matching TRBD2 (5 bases). The germline gives CDR1 DFQATT, CDR2 SNEGSKA (reference sequence). The CDR3 spans 11 residues. The V and J ends lost 1 base and 8 bases respectively, with 6 bases between them. The CDR3 nucleotides are TGCAGTGCTAGAGGGCGGGATGAGCAGTTCTTC. The encoded protein is CSARGRDEQFF.

The chain combines TRBV27 with TRBJ2-3; 7 positions match TRBD2. The CDR3 has 15 amino acids. J lost 7 bases, V lost 7 bases, and 14 bases had no gene match. Looked up from germline, CDR1 is MNHEY and CDR2 is SMNVEV (reference sequence). The CDR3 region has the DNA TGTGCCAGCACCCCCCAGCGGGCCGGGGGGAATACGCAGTATTTT. Translation gives CASTPQRAGGNTQYF.

There are a few counts of this clonotype. V gene TRBV12-3 or TRBV12-4 combines with J gene TRBJ1-5; D is unresolved. Trimming pared 3 bases from V and 3 bases from J, leaving 12 bases between. The length of the CDR3 is 15 residues. The CDR3 here is CASSLGSSYNQPQHF. In DNA, the CDR3 is TGTGCCAGCAGTTTGGGCAGTTCTTACAATCAGCCCCAGCATTTT.

V and J are TRBV7-2 and TRBJ2-5; either TRBD1 or TRBD2 may fit D (5 bases each). V was pared by 7 bases and J by 1 base, with 13 bases between. The CDR3 spans 14 residues. The germline V gene encodes CDR1 SGHTA and CDR2 FQGNSA. The CDR3 region is CASTRDRTQETQYF. In nucleotides, the CDR3 is TGTGCCAGCACCCGGGACCGGACCCAAGAGACCCAGTACTTC.

This clonotype was observed a handful of times. This chain uses TRBV6-5 with TRBJ2-2, with D hard to call. Germline V gene sequence: CDR1 MNHEY, CDR2 SVGAGI. CDR3 length: 13 residues. V was trimmed by 0 bases and J by 7 bases, leaving 6 bases between them. The CDR3 sequence: CASSYSRIGELFF. CDR3 DNA: TGTGCCAGCAGTTACTCGAGAATCGGGGAGCTGTTTTTT.

The chain employs TRBV20-1 and TRBJ1-5; 10 nucleotides align to TRBD1. CDR3 length equals 14 residues. Unmatched junction bases numbered 3, after V lost 6 bases and J lost 1 base. Germline CDR1 and CDR2: DFQATT and SNEGSKA (reference sequence). The DNA of the CDR3 is TGCAGTGCCCGACAGGGGGCGAGCAATCAGCCCCAGCATTTT. This encodes CSARQGASNQPQHF.

With regard to this clonotype: Germline and junction disagree at one end, which may indicate a read error. The chain employs TRBV12-3 or TRBV12-4 and TRBJ2-3; D is unclear. The CDR3 is made up of 14 amino acids. The CDR3 DNA reads as TGTGCCAGCAGTTTGGCGGTGAGAGCAGATGCGCAGTATTTT. Its protein product is CASSLAVRADAQYF.

To note about this clonotype: A junction end diverges from the germline sequence, so it may reflect a read error. The rearrangement uses TRBV7-7 and TRBJ2-3, with D tentatively TRBD1 (6 bases). Germline-derived CDR1 and CDR2 are SSHAT and FNYEAQ (reference sequence). The CDR3 is made up of 14 amino acids. The CDR3 DNA reads TGTGCTAGCAGCGTAGGCAGGGGCCCAGATACGCAGTATTTT. It is translated as CASSVGRGPDTQYF. Full variable domain (rest looked up from reference TRBV7-7 and TRBJ2-3): GAGVSQSPRYKVTKRGQDVTLRCDPISSHATLYWYQQALGQGPEFLTYFNYEAQPDKSGLPSDRFSAERPEGSISTLTIQRTEQRDSAMYRCASSVGRGPDTQYFGPGTRLTVL.

This clonotype occurred a few times. The chain is built from TRBV30 and TRBJ2-1; D may be TRBD1 or TRBD2 (6 bases each). CDR1 is GTSNPN, CDR2 SVGIG, per germline (reference sequence). This CDR3 spans 11 amino acids. Trimming stripped 5 bases from V and 6 bases from J, with 8 bases between. CDR3 DNA sequence: TGTGCCTGGGGGGGGCTCAATGAGCAGTTCTTC. It encodes CAWGGLNEQFF.

This clonotype was detected ten times or more. This rearrangement joins TRBV12-3 or TRBV12-4 to TRBJ1-2; D gene unclear. V was pared by 0 bases and J by 0 bases, with 5 bases between. This CDR3 contains 14 residues. The CDR3 protein is CASSLAGPNYGYTF. The CDR3 nucleotides are TGTGCCAGCAGTTTAGCCGGGCCTAACTATGGCTACACCTTC.

The chain recombines TRBV6-5 with TRBJ1-2; 7 nucleotides line up with TRBD1. Trimming at V came to 5 bases and at J to 8 bases, leaving 5 bases not matched to a gene. CDR3 length equals 12 residues. Germline assignment: CDR1 MNHEY and CDR2 SVGAGI. The CDR3 bases are TGTGCCAGCAGTCGAGGGGGCGAAGGCTACACCTTC. This translates into CASSRGGEGYTF.

The J gene is TRBJ2-1, the V gene TRBV20-1; TRBD2 matches 9 bases. CDR1 DFQATT and CDR2 SNEGSKA come from the germline V gene (reference sequence). This CDR3 contains 15 residues. Trimming removed 4 bases from V and 8 bases from J; junction bases left unmatched: 12. The DNA of the CDR3 is TGCAGTGCTACCCCACTAGCGGGCGTCCAGGATGAGCAGTTCTTC. It encodes CSATPLAGVQDEQFF.